One sample yielded the 22 T cell receptor beta chains listed below, sequenced in a study of Ad26.COV2.S vaccination and SARS-CoV-2 variants. Sequenced by immunoSEQ multiplex PCR; TCRdb stores in-frame clones only, minus some. The sample records some 320,000 clones, about 86% being singletons. The treatment here: approximately 18 received Ad26.COV2.S at low or high dose, single or two shots; about 5 received placebo; per-sample allocation not given. Following the first vaccine or placebo injection, samples were taken on day 63. The sequences come from peripheral blood, collected in a trial of Ad26.COV2.S vaccine versus placebo. The receptors shown here come from a person aged 18-65 years who received the Ad26.COV2.S COVID-19 vaccine or a placebo.

The chain has TRBV19 and TRBJ1-6, with 9 bases aligning to TRBD1. Germline loops: CDR1 LNHDA, CDR2 SQIVND (reference sequence). V lost 10 bases and J lost 10; bases outside the gene matches: 11. The CDR3 covers 14 residues. In DNA form, the CDR3 reads TGTGCCACCACAGGGGGCGGATTGGGGTCACCCCTCCACTTT. Encoded protein: CATTGGGLGSPLHF.

Here the CDR3 reads CAWSPVGAGLGYTF. The CDR3 region has the DNA TGTGCCTGGAGCCCAGTGGGGGCAGGGTTGGGCTACACCTTC. The chain has TRBV30 and TRBJ1-2, with D tentatively TRBD1 (6 bases). CDR3 length: 14 residues. V lost 3 bases to trimming and J lost 8 bases, with 19 bases between them. Germline loops: CDR1 GTSNPN, CDR2 SVGIG (reference sequence).

The J gene is TRBJ2-3, the V gene TRBV6-5, with 7 bases lining up with TRBD1. CDR3 length equals 13 residues. The V and J ends lost 6 bases and 4 bases, in that order; junction bases with no gene match: 4. Germline V lookup: CDR1 MNHEY, CDR2 SVGAGI. CDR3 loop: CASSPTGPDTQYF. DNA for the CDR3: TGTGCCAGCAGCCCGACAGGGCCAGATACGCAGTATTTT.

This chain uses TRBV10-3 with TRBJ2-2, with D unclear. V lost 0 bases to trimming and J lost 6 bases, with 5 bases between them. Germline V gives CDR1 ENHRY, CDR2 SYGVKD. CDR3 length: 13 residues. CDR3 residues: CAISESWAGELFF. The CDR3 nucleotides are TGTGCCATCAGTGAGTCTTGGGCCGGGGAGCTGTTTTTT.

The chain couples TRBV4-3 to TRBJ1-5; D is uncertain. The germline V gene encodes CDR1 LGHNA and CDR2 YSLEER. The CDR3 has 13 amino acids. V gave up 0 bases and J gave up 6 bases, with 6 bases separating them. CDR3 nucleotides: TGCGCCAGCAGCCAAGATCGGTTTCAGCCCCAGCATTTT. Protein product: CASSQDRFQPQHF.

The gene calls are TRBV4-2 and TRBJ1-1; the D is unclear. The CDR3 extends over 16 amino acids. Trimming shortened V by 0 bases and J by 1 base, and 12 bases separated the two germline ends. CDR1 LGHNA and CDR2 YNFKEQ come from the germline V gene. The CDR3 spells CASSQEGGQRNTEAFF. The CDR3 DNA follows: TGTGCCAGCAGCCAAGAAGGTGGGCAGAGGAACACTGAAGCTTTCTTT.

This clone was counted only a few times. The genes are TRBV5-5 and TRBJ2-2, with D hard to call. The CDR3 sequence is 13 residues long. The V gene's germline CDR1 is SGHKS and CDR2 YYEKEE (reference sequence). Trimming left V 5 bases short and J 3 bases short, with 8 bases between. DNA for the CDR3: TGTGCCAGCAGTTCCCTACACACCGGGGAGCTGTTTTTT. Protein product: CASSSLHTGELFF.

V is TRBV2 and J is TRBJ1-6; the D gene is possibly TRBD1 (5 bases). V lost 9 bases and J 8 bases, leaving 20 bases between the germline ends. Germline CDR1 and CDR2: SNHLY and FYNNEI. The CDR3 totals 15 residues. CDR3 bases: TGTGCCAGTCGCCGCCTGGGGCAGTCCCATTCACCCCTCCACTTT. This encodes CASRRLGQSHSPLHF.

V usage is TRBV3-1 (or the pseudogene TRBV3-2) and J usage is TRBJ1-6, with a weak D call TRBD1 (5 bases). Germline V gene lookup returns CDR1 LGHDT and CDR2 YNNKEL (reference sequence). The germline V and J ends were trimmed by 4 bases and 6 bases, with 10 bases remaining between them. This CDR3 contains 14 residues. The CDR3, as DNA: TGTGCCAGCAGCCTCCAGGGCGGTAATTCACCCCTCCACTTT. It specifies CASSLQGGNSPLHF.

This chain links TRBV7-2 with TRBJ2-5; TRBD1 is a possible D gene (6 bases). The germline V gene encodes CDR1 SGHTA and CDR2 FQGNSA. The CDR3 contains 15 residues. The ends were cut back, 4 bases at V and 4 bases at J, with 16 bases in the middle. In DNA form, the CDR3 reads TGTGCCAGCAGCTCGATTAACAGGGCGGGAGAGACCCAGTACTTC. Translated: CASSSINRAGETQYF.

This chain joins TRBV2 and TRBJ1-5; 11 bases match TRBD1. The V and J ends lost 7 bases and 0 bases, in that order; junction bases with no gene match: 8. The germline CDR1 and CDR2 sequences are SNHLY and FYNNEI. This CDR3 has 17 residues. The CDR3 reads CASTGTGGLYSNQPQHF. The DNA of the CDR3 is TGTGCCAGCACCGGGACAGGGGGTCTATATAGCAATCAGCCCCAGCATTTT.

The chain combines TRBV4-3 with TRBJ1-1; weak D call: TRBD1 (6 bases). The V end was cut by 1 base, the J end by 5 bases, with 14 bases between. The CDR3 consists of 15 residues. Germline CDR1 and CDR2: LGHNA and YSLEER. The CDR3 loop is CASSQGRYRVTEAFF. The CDR3 DNA is TGCGCCAGCAGCCAAGGGCGATACAGGGTTACTGAAGCTTTCTTT.

This chain connects TRBV9 to TRBJ2-5, with D uncertain. Germline loops: CDR1 SGDLS, CDR2 YYNGEE. Trimming cost V 4 bases and J 2 bases, with 9 bases left between them. This CDR3 region has 13 residues. The CDR3 DNA reads as TGTGCCAGCAGCCCAGGTCTTCAAGAGACCCAGTACTTC. Protein product: CASSPGLQETQYF.

This clone was detected only once. This rearrangement joins TRBV6-5 to TRBJ2-3, with 7 bases that match TRBD1. The V segment lost 5 bases and the J segment 5 bases; nucleotides outside the gene matches: 4. This CDR3 has 13 amino acids. Germline assignment: CDR1 MNHEY and CDR2 SVGAGI. Here the CDR3 reads CASSRQGIDTQYF. CDR3 DNA sequence: TGTGCCAGCAGTAGACAGGGAATAGATACGCAGTATTTT.

The chain uses TRBV30 and TRBJ1-6; the D gene is possibly TRBD1 (6 bases). Germline CDR1 and CDR2: GTSNPN and SVGIG (reference sequence). V was pared by 4 bases and J by 7 bases, with 11 bases between. The CDR3 totals 13 residues. The CDR3 loop is CAWTSGANSPLHF. The CDR3 DNA reads TGTGCCTGGACCTCAGGGGCCAATTCACCCCTCCACTTT.

The chain has TRBV27 and TRBJ1-3, with D perhaps matching TRBD1 (5 bases). V was clipped by 5 bases and J by 9 bases, with 26 bases between them. Germline loops: CDR1 MNHEY, CDR2 SMNVEV (reference sequence). The CDR3 is 17 amino acids. The CDR3: CASSIRRDSGSLGTIYF. Here the CDR3 DNA reads TGTGCCAGCAGTATCCGCAGGGATTCGGGATCCCTGGGCACCATATATTTT.

The chain couples TRBV10-3 to TRBJ2-7; a possible D gene is TRBD1 (5 bases). Germline V gene data show CDR1 as ENHRY and CDR2 as SYGVKD. Trimming shortened V by 3 bases and J by 6 bases, and 9 bases separated the two germline ends. There are 12 residues in the CDR3. CDR3 loop: CAISDEGVEQYF. CDR3 bases: TGTGCCATCAGTGATGAAGGGGTCGAGCAGTACTTC.

The chain couples TRBV4-3 to TRBJ2-3, with 11 bases fitting TRBD2. Germline CDR1 and CDR2: LGHNA and YSLEER. Trimming cost V 3 bases and J 6 bases; bases outside gene matches: 11. The CDR3 consists of 17 residues. The CDR3 DNA is TGCGCCAGCAGCCATCGGGAGACTAGCGGGGTGGGGGATACGCAGTATTTT. It encodes CASSHRETSGVGDTQYF.

The chain recombines TRBV7-8 with TRBJ2-1; no clear D gene. CDR1 is SGHVS, CDR2 FQNEAQ, per germline. The CDR3 has 14 residues. The V end lost 4 bases, the J end lost 8 bases, and 15 bases lay between the germline ends. As DNA, the CDR3 is TGTGCCAGCAGCTCGGTATTCGTGGTGCATGAGCAGTTCTTC. Protein sequence: CASSSVFVVHEQFF.

The chain is built from TRBV6-6 and TRBJ1-1, with unresolved D. Germline V gene data show CDR1 as MNHNY and CDR2 as SVGAGI (reference sequence). The CDR3 sequence is 14 residues long. V was cut by 4 bases and J by 3 bases, with 12 bases left in between. CDR3 region: CASSSIRDDTEAFF. The CDR3 DNA follows: TGTGCCAGCAGTTCCATACGTGACGACACTGAAGCTTTCTTT.

The chain is built from TRBV2 and TRBJ1-5, with D possibly being TRBD1 (6 bases). This CDR3 region has 14 residues. Trimming pared 6 bases from V and 3 bases from J, leaving 12 bases between. Germline V gene data show CDR1 as SNHLY and CDR2 as FYNNEI. CDR3 in amino acids: CASRGDRINQPQHF. In nucleotides, the CDR3 is TGTGCCAGCAGGGGAGACAGGATCAATCAGCCCCAGCATTTT. The full variable domain, in which reference TRBV2 and TRBJ1-5 provide the parts outside the CDR3, is EPEVTQTPSHQVTQMGQEVILRCVPISNHLYFYWYRQILGQKVEFLVSFYNNEISEKSEIFDDQFSVERPDGSNFTLKIRSTKLEDSAMYFCASRGDRINQPQHFGDGTRLSIL.

V usage is TRBV19 and J usage is TRBJ2-5; the D is unclear. V dropped 3 bases and J dropped 5 bases, with 13 bases sitting between them. Germline V gene data show CDR1 as LNHDA and CDR2 as SQIVND (reference sequence). The CDR3 loop spans 14 amino acids. The CDR3 DNA sequence: TGTGCCAGTAGTATCGGGCAGGAGTGGGAGACCCAGTACTTC. It codes for CASSIGQEWETQYF.